This is a list of T cell receptor beta chains from one sample in a study of T cell responses to AZD1222 COVID-19 vaccine. Sequencing used immunoSEQ multiplex PCR; TCRdb keeps in-frame clones, though not all of them. The table has about 120,000 clones, about 91% seen once. Sequencing used peripheral blood, obtained on day 0 of AZD1222 vaccination. These receptors were taken from an adult in good health. CDR3s include the opening cysteine and the closing phenylalanine or tryptophan. Fields, in order: V gene, clone size, J gene, D gene, CDR3 DNA, CDR3 protein. The D gene is left open where the match is weak. Rows give clone size only sometimes, using once, few, many, or a class for an expanded clone.

V gene: TRBV6-5; clone size: NA; J gene: TRBJ1-2; D gene: NA; CDR3 DNA: TGTGCCAGCGGGCGAGGGGTACAGGCTAACTATGGCTACACCTTC; CDR3 protein: CASGRGVQANYGYTF
V gene: TRBV6-1; clone size: NA; J gene: TRBJ2-1; D gene: TRBD2; CDR3 DNA: TGTGCCAGCAGTGAACAGCCGGGGGGGCCCGGGGTCAATGAGCAGTTCTTC; CDR3 protein: CASSEQPGGPGVNEQFF
V gene: TRBV6-5; clone size: NA; J gene: TRBJ1-3; D gene: NA; CDR3 DNA: TGTGCCAGCAGTTACTCTATAGGGGAGAAAGGCACCATATATTTT; CDR3 protein: CASSYSIGEKGTIYF
V gene: TRBV6-6; clone size: NA; J gene: TRBJ1-6; D gene: NA; CDR3 DNA: TGTGCCAGCAGACCTGATTTCAGCTCCTATAATTCACCCCTCCACTTT; CDR3 protein: CASRPDFSSYNSPLHF
V gene: TRBV7-2; clone size: NA; J gene: TRBJ2-1; D gene: NA; CDR3 DNA: TGTGCCAGCAGCCCCCTCCGGGTAAGCTCCTACAATGAGCAGTTCTTC; CDR3 protein: CASSPLRVSSYNEQFF
V gene: TRBV4-1; clone size: NA; J gene: TRBJ1-2; D gene: NA; CDR3 DNA: TGCGCCAGCAGCCAAGGGATGGGTAACTATGGCTACACCTTC; CDR3 protein: CASSQGMGNYGYTF
V gene: TRBV5-4; clone size: NA; J gene: TRBJ1-1; D gene: TRBD1; CDR3 DNA: TGTGCCAGCAGCTTGAGGGACAGGGGGCTTTCTTTCTTT; CDR3 protein: CASSLRDRGLSFF
V gene: TRBV2; clone size: NA; J gene: TRBJ1-1; D gene: NA; CDR3 DNA: TGTGCCAGCAAAAACCTAGAGACAGGGAACACTGAAGCTTTCTTT; CDR3 protein: CASKNLETGNTEAFF
V gene: TRBV11-1; clone size: few; J gene: TRBJ1-2; D gene: NA; CDR3 DNA: TGTGCCAGCAGCTTTGGGGGGCATGGCTACACCTTC; CDR3 protein: CASSFGGHGYTF
V gene: TRBV7-2; clone size: NA; J gene: TRBJ1-6; D gene: NA; CDR3 DNA: TGTGCCAGCAGTCCTGCGGGAGTCGGAACCTCACCCCTCCACTTT; CDR3 protein: CASSPAGVGTSPLHF
V gene: TRBV6-5; clone size: NA; J gene: TRBJ2-7; D gene: TRBD1; CDR3 DNA: TGTGCCAGCCTCCGGGACAGGGAAGGATACGAGCAGTACTTC; CDR3 protein: CASLRDREGYEQYF
V gene: TRBV15; clone size: NA; J gene: TRBJ2-2; D gene: NA; CDR3 DNA: TGTGCCACCAGCGCACCTGGGACGGGGAGGACCGGGGAGCTGTTTTTT; CDR3 protein: CATSAPGTGRTGELFF
V gene: TRBV2; clone size: few; J gene: TRBJ1-1; D gene: NA; CDR3 DNA: TGTGCCAGCATCAAGGACAGAGACGCTGAAGCTTTCTTT; CDR3 protein: CASIKDRDAEAFF
V gene: TRBV4-3; clone size: NA; J gene: TRBJ2-2; D gene: NA; CDR3 DNA: TGCGCCAGCAGCCAAGTATTCTGGACGGGGACGAACACCGGGGAGCTGTTTTTT; CDR3 protein: CASSQVFWTGTNTGELFF
V gene: TRBV2; clone size: NA; J gene: TRBJ2-6; D gene: NA; CDR3 DNA: TGTGCCAGCAGGGGAGCCCTCTCTGGGGCCAACGTCCTGACTTTC; CDR3 protein: CASRGALSGANVLTF
V gene: TRBV18; clone size: NA; J gene: TRBJ1-5; D gene: NA; CDR3 DNA: TGTGCCAGCTCACTGGGGGCCAATCAGCCCCAGCATTTT; CDR3 protein: CASSLGANQPQHF
V gene: TRBV29-1; clone size: NA; J gene: TRBJ1-2; D gene: NA; CDR3 DNA: TGCAGCGTTGGGTCAGGGGATGGCTACACCTTC; CDR3 protein: CSVGSGDGYTF
V gene: TRBV11-2; clone size: NA; J gene: TRBJ2-2; D gene: TRBD1; CDR3 DNA: TGTGCCAGCACCCTGGGACAGAGAAACACCGGGGAGCTGTTTTTT; CDR3 protein: CASTLGQRNTGELFF
V gene: TRBV7-9; clone size: NA; J gene: TRBJ2-1; D gene: NA; CDR3 DNA: TGTGCCAGCAGCTTCACACAAGGCTACAATGAGCAGTTCTTC; CDR3 protein: CASSFTQGYNEQFF
V gene: TRBV4-3; clone size: NA; J gene: TRBJ2-7; D gene: NA; CDR3 DNA: TGCGCCAGCAGCCAAGATTCGGCCCCTCCACGGGAGCAGTACTTC; CDR3 protein: CASSQDSAPPREQYF
V gene: TRBV7-9; clone size: NA; J gene: TRBJ1-1; D gene: TRBD1; CDR3 DNA: TGTGCCAGCAGCTTTCGGACAGGGATGAACACTGAAGCTTTCTTT; CDR3 protein: CASSFRTGMNTEAFF
V gene: TRBV18; clone size: NA; J gene: TRBJ2-5; D gene: NA; CDR3 DNA: TGTGCCAGCTCAATACAGGTCCAAGAGACCCAGTACTTC; CDR3 protein: CASSIQVQETQYF
V gene: TRBV5-1; clone size: NA; J gene: TRBJ1-6; D gene: NA; CDR3 DNA: TGCGCCAGCAGGCCTCAGGGGAGCTCCTATAATTCACCCCTCCACTTT; CDR3 protein: CASRPQGSSYNSPLHF
V gene: TRBV10-3; clone size: few; J gene: TRBJ1-2; D gene: NA; CDR3 DNA: TGTGCCATCAGTGTATCGGAAAGCAACTATGGCTACACCTTC; CDR3 protein: CAISVSESNYGYTF
V gene: TRBV6-5; clone size: NA; J gene: TRBJ1-1; D gene: NA; CDR3 DNA: TGTGCCAGCAGTTACCGTCCATTTTCGGGCACTGAAGCTTTCTTT; CDR3 protein: CASSYRPFSGTEAFF
V gene: TRBV20-1; clone size: NA; J gene: TRBJ1-5; D gene: TRBD1; CDR3 DNA: TGCAGTGCGAGTACCGGGACAGTAAATCAGCCCCAGCATTTT; CDR3 protein: CSASTGTVNQPQHF
V gene: TRBV5-1; clone size: NA; J gene: TRBJ2-5; D gene: NA; CDR3 DNA: TGCGCCAGCAGTACCTTTGGTGAGGGCAGAGAGACCCAGTACTTC; CDR3 protein: CASSTFGEGRETQYF
V gene: TRBV11-3; clone size: NA; J gene: TRBJ2-5; D gene: NA; CDR3 DNA: TGTGCCAGCAGCTTAGGGCGCGGGGGCGGAGAGACCCAGTACTTC; CDR3 protein: CASSLGRGGGETQYF
V gene: TRBV11-3; clone size: NA; J gene: TRBJ2-1; D gene: TRBD2; CDR3 DNA: TGTGCCAGCAGCTGGACTAGCGGGGACAATGAGCAGTTCTTC; CDR3 protein: CASSWTSGDNEQFF
V gene: TRBV6-2/TRBV6-3; clone size: NA; J gene: TRBJ1-5; D gene: TRBD1; CDR3 DNA: TGTGCCAGCAGTTACGACAGGGGACTCGATCAGCCCCAGCATTTT; CDR3 protein: CASSYDRGLDQPQHF
V gene: TRBV12-3/TRBV12-4; clone size: NA; J gene: TRBJ2-1; D gene: NA; CDR3 DNA: TGTGCCAGCACCAAATACAATGAGCAGTTCTTC; CDR3 protein: CASTKYNEQFF
V gene: TRBV2; clone size: NA; J gene: TRBJ1-1; D gene: NA; CDR3 DNA: TGTGCCAGCAGTGATAACGGAAACACTGAAGCTTTCTTT; CDR3 protein: CASSDNGNTEAFF
V gene: TRBV7-9; clone size: NA; J gene: TRBJ1-5; D gene: NA; CDR3 DNA: TGTGCCAGCAGCTTAGATGGGGCAGGCAATCAGCCCCAGCATTTT; CDR3 protein: CASSLDGAGNQPQHF
V gene: TRBV7-2; clone size: NA; J gene: TRBJ2-2; D gene: NA; CDR3 DNA: TGTGCCAGCAGCCCGACCCAGGGTTCTTTCCCCGGGGAGCTGTTTTTT; CDR3 protein: CASSPTQGSFPGELFF
V gene: TRBV6-1; clone size: NA; J gene: TRBJ1-2; D gene: TRBD1; CDR3 DNA: TGTGCCAGCAGTGAACTCACGGGACAGTCCTATGGCTACACCTTC; CDR3 protein: CASSELTGQSYGYTF
V gene: TRBV29-1; clone size: NA; J gene: TRBJ2-1; D gene: NA; CDR3 DNA: TGCAGCGTTGGTGTCATTGTAGGGGACCGACCGTTCTTC; CDR3 protein: CSVGVIVGDRPFF
V gene: TRBV6-5; clone size: once; J gene: TRBJ1-5; D gene: TRBD1; CDR3 DNA: TGTGCCACTATGACAGGGAATCAGCCCCAGCATTTT; CDR3 protein: CATMTGNQPQHF
V gene: TRBV6-2/TRBV6-3; clone size: NA; J gene: TRBJ2-2; D gene: NA; CDR3 DNA: TGTGCCAGCAGTTACTGGGAATCGAACACCGGGGAGCTGTTTTTT; CDR3 protein: CASSYWESNTGELFF
V gene: TRBV4-2; clone size: NA; J gene: TRBJ2-5; D gene: NA; CDR3 DNA: TGTGCCAGCAGCCAAGATGGGCACGAAGAGACCCAGTACTTC; CDR3 protein: CASSQDGHEETQYF
V gene: TRBV4-2; clone size: NA; J gene: TRBJ1-1; D gene: TRBD1; CDR3 DNA: TGTGCCAGCAGTAGGGACAGCCGAGGGGAAGCTTTCTTT; CDR3 protein: CASSRDSRGEAFF
V gene: TRBV7-2; clone size: few; J gene: TRBJ1-1; D gene: NA; CDR3 DNA: TGTGCCAGCAGCTTATTACCGGAGGGCACTGAAGCTTTCTTT; CDR3 protein: CASSLLPEGTEAFF
V gene: TRBV11-2; clone size: NA; J gene: TRBJ2-5; D gene: TRBD2; CDR3 DNA: TGTGCCAGCAGCTCCAATAGCGGGGGTCAAGAGACCCAGTACTTC; CDR3 protein: CASSSNSGGQETQYF
V gene: TRBV4-2; clone size: NA; J gene: TRBJ1-4; D gene: NA; CDR3 DNA: TGTGCCAGCAGCCAAGTTCAGTCACCCGAATTAGGGGAAAAACTGTTTTTT; CDR3 protein: CASSQVQSPELGEKLFF
V gene: TRBV11-3; clone size: NA; J gene: TRBJ1-1; D gene: NA; CDR3 DNA: TGTGCCAGCAGCCTAGGGGTGAACACTGAAGCTTTCTTT; CDR3 protein: CASSLGVNTEAFF